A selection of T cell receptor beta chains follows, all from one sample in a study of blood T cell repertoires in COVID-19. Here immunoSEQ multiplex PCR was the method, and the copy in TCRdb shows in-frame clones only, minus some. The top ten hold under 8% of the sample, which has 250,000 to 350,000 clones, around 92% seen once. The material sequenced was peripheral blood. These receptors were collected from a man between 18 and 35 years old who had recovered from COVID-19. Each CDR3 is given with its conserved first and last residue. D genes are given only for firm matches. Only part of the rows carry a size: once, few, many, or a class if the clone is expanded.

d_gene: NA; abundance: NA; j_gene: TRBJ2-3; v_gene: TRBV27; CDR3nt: TGTGCCAGCAGTACCTACACAGATACGCAGTATTTT; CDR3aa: CASSTYTDTQYF
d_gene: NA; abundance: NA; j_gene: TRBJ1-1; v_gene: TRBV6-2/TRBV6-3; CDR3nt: TGTGCCAGCAGTTACTCGTCAGCGGGTGCTGAAGCTTTCTTT; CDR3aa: CASSYSSAGAEAFF
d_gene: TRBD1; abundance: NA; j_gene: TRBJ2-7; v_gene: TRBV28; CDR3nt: TGTGCCAGCACCAAATACAGGGGGACCTACGAGCAGTACTTC; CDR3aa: CASTKYRGTYEQYF
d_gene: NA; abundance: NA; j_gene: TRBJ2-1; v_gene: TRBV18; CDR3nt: TGTGCCAGCTCACCGAAGGGACAAAACAATGAGCAGTTCTTC; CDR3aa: CASSPKGQNNEQFF
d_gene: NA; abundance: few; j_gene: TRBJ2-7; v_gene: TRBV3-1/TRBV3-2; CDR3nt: TGTGCCAGCAGCCAAGGAAGGGGTTTTCTCTACGAGCAGTACTTC; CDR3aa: CASSQGRGFLYEQYF
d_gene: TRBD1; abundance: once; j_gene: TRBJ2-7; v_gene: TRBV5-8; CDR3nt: TGTGCCAGCAGCTGGGGACAGGGGGCTTACGAGCAGTACTTC; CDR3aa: CASSWGQGAYEQYF
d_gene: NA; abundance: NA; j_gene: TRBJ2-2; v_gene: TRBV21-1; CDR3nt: TGTGCCAGCAGCCGACAGGGGGAAGCCGGGGAGCTGTTTTTT; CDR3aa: CASSRQGEAGELFF
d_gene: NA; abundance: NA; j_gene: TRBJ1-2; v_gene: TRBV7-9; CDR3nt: TGTGCCAGCAGCACCGGGGAGGGATTGTATGGCTACACCTTC; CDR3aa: CASSTGEGLYGYTF
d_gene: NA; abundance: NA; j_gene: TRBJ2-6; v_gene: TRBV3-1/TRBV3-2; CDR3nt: TGTGCCAGCAGCGTGGGGACACTCCTCTCTGGGGCCAACGTCCTGACTTTC; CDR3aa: CASSVGTLLSGANVLTF
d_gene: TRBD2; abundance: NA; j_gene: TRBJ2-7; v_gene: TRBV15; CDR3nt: TGTGCCACCAGCAGAGATCGACTAGCGGGTAGAGAGCAGTACTTC; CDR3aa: CATSRDRLAGREQYF
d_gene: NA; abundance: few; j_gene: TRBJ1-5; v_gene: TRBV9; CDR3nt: TGTGCCAGCAGCGTAGAGGCAGGGACACAACAGCCCCAGCATTTT; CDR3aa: CASSVEAGTQQPQHF
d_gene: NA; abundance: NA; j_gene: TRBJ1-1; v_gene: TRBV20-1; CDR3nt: TGCAGTGCTTCGCAGGGAACTGAAGCTTTCTTT; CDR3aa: CSASQGTEAFF
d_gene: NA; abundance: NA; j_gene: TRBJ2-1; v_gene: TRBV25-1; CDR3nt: TGTGCCAGCAGTGAATGGCGGACAGCCTACAATGAGCAGTTCTTC; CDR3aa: CASSEWRTAYNEQFF
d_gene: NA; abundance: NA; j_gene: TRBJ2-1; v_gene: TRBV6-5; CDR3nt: TGTGCCATCCGGGAGTCCCTCTCCTACAATGAGCAGTTCTTC; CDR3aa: CAIRESLSYNEQFF
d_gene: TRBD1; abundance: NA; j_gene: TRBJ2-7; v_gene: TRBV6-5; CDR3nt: TGTGCCAGCTGGGGACAGGAGGGGGGCGAGCAGTACTTC; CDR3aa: CASWGQEGGEQYF
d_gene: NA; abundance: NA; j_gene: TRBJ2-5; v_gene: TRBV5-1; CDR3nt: TGCGCCAGCAGACAAACCCCATCAGAGACCCAGTACTTC; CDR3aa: CASRQTPSETQYF
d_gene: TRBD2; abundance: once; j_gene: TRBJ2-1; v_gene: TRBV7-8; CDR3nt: TGTGCCAGCAGCCTGACTAGCGGGAGTACTAATGAGCAGTTCTTC; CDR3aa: CASSLTSGSTNEQFF
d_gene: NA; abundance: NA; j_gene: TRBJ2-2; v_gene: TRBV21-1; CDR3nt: TGTGCCAGCAGCAAAGAGGAGGGGCACAGCAGTAGGGCCGGGGAGCTGTTTTTT; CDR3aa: CASSKEEGHSSRAGELFF
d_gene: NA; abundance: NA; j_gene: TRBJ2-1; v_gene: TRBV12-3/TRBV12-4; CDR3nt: TGTGCCAGCAGTTTATATGCGGCGAGTGAGCAGTTCTTC; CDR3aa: CASSLYAASEQFF
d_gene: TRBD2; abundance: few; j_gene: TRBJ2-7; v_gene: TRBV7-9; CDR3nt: TGTGCCAGCAGCTTAGGAGGGCCGGGACTAGCGGGAGGGGACGAGCAGTACTTC; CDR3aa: CASSLGGPGLAGGDEQYF
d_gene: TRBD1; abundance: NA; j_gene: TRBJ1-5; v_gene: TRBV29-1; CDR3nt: TGCAGCGTTGGGGACAGCTCCAATCAGCCCCAGCATTTT; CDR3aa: CSVGDSSNQPQHF
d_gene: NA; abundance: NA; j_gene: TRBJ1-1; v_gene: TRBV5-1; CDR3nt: TGCGCCAGCAGCTTGGGGGAGACAGGAAACACTGAAGCTTTCTTT; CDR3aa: CASSLGETGNTEAFF
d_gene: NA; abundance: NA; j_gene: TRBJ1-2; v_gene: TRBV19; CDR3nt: TGTGCCAGTAGTATCTTTCAGGGGAGTAACTATGGCTACACCTTC; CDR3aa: CASSIFQGSNYGYTF
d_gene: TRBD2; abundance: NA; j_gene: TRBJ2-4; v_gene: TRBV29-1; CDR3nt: TGCAGCGTTGAAGGTCTAGCGGGGGGGTTTAAGTACTTC; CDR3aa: CSVEGLAGGFKYF
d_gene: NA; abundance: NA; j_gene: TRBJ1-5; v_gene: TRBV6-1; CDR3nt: TGTGCCAGCAGTGAACAGTTCTCGACGGCGAGCGGGCAGCCCCAGCATTTT; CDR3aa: CASSEQFSTASGQPQHF
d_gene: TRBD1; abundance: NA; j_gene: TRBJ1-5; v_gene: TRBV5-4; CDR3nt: TGTGCCAGCAGCTTGGGGACAGGGGTGGGTCAGCCCCAGCATTTT; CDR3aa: CASSLGTGVGQPQHF
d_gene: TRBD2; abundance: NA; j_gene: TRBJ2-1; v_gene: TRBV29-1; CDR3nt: TGCAGCGTACAGCGGGGGGCAAAAGAGCAGTTCTTC; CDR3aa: CSVQRGAKEQFF
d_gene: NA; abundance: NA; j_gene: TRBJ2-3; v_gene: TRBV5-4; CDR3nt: TGTGCCAGCAGCCCTCCCGGGACACTCCTGGGAGATACGCAGTATTTT; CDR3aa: CASSPPGTLLGDTQYF